The clone carrying this T cell receptor (beta chain) is a singleton in its sample. Its specificity is not known. Repertoires were generated with immunoSEQ multiplex PCR, while TCRdb's copy carries only in-frame clones and drops some. This table has 360,000 or so clones, around 90% appearing once. This sample is part of a study of Ad26.COV2.S vaccination and SARS-CoV-2 variants. Study information: Ad26.COV2.S, an intramuscular injection, was given once or twice 56 days apart.

The sample's treatment: 19 received Ad26.COV2.S at low or high dose, single or two shots; 5 received placebo; per-sample allocation not given. Sampling took place 63 days after the first vaccine or placebo injection. J was trimmed by 4 bases and V by 0 bases; bases with no gene match: 5. Germline V gene data show CDR1 as SNHLY and CDR2 as FYNNEI. The CDR3 is 15 amino acids. General observations from the study: Placebo recipients trailed vaccine recipients in spike-specific TCR breadth.

Material: peripheral blood, obtained in a trial of Ad26.COV2.S vaccine versus placebo. V gene TRBV2 combines with J gene TRBJ2-7; 8 nucleotides line up with TRBD1. This sequence originates from a person aged 18-65 years who received the Ad26.COV2.S COVID-19 vaccine or a placebo. CDR3 residues: CASSEATGENYEQYF. Written as DNA, the CDR3 is TGTGCCAGCAGTGAAGCGACAGGGGAAAATTACGAGCAGTACTTC.